The 4 T cell receptor beta chains reported below all come from one sample, sequenced in a study of cytomegalovirus exposure and HLA in healthy donors. The PCR contained 60 Vbeta and 13 Jbeta primers. Data came from immunoSEQ multiplex PCR; TCRdb stores just in-frame clones and leaves some out. The data contain 130,000 or so clones, roughly 62% of them seen just once; the ten biggest clones take up about 1.8%. Material: PBMCs. All receptors derive from a male donor in good health and CMV-seronegative.

CDR3: CAISEMGGGSYEQYF. The CDR3 bases are TGTGCCATCAGTGAGATGGGAGGGGGCTCCTACGAGCAGTACTTC. V gene TRBV10-3 combines with J gene TRBJ2-7; TRBD2 might be the D (7 bases). The CDR3 sequence is 15 residues long. Germline V gene data show CDR1 as ENHRY and CDR2 as SYGVKD. The V gene lost 2 bases and the J gene lost 0 bases, with 11 bases spanning the gap.

V and J are TRBV7-3 and TRBJ2-5; D is undetermined. Germline V gene sequence: CDR1 SGHTA, CDR2 FQGTGA. V shed 2 bases and J shed 2 bases, with 6 bases lying between them. This CDR3 has 13 residues. This CDR3 reads CASSLGQQETQYF. The CDR3 DNA sequence: TGTGCCAGCAGCTTAGGGCAGCAAGAGACCCAGTACTTC.

The chain combines TRBV5-1 with TRBJ2-1; no definite D call. Trimming cost V 2 bases and J 2 bases, with 2 bases left between them. The CDR3 runs 12 residues. The germline CDR1 and CDR2 sequences are SGHRS and YFSETQ. The CDR3 bases are TGCGCCAGCAGCTTTACCTACAATGAGCAGTTCTTC. Its protein is CASSFTYNEQFF.

The rearrangement joins TRBV7-9 to TRBJ2-7; 9 bases align to TRBD1. The CDR3 has 14 amino acids. The V gene's germline CDR1 is SEHNR and CDR2 FQNEAQ (reference sequence). V shed 4 bases and J 0 bases; nucleotides not matched to a gene: 1. Here the CDR3 reads CASSWTGDSYEQYF. The CDR3 DNA is TGTGCCAGCAGCTGGACAGGGGACTCCTACGAGCAGTACTTC. Complete variable domain (other parts from reference TRBV7-9 and TRBJ2-7): DTGVSQNPRHKITKRGQNVTFRCDPISEHNRLYWYRQTLGQGPEFLTYFQNEAQLEKSRLLSDRFSAERPKGSFSTLEIQRTEQGDSAMYLCASSWTGDSYEQYFGPGTRLTVT.